The source of this T cell receptor (beta chain) is a study of vaccination effects on CD4 cells after COVID-19. Produced via immunoSEQ multiplex PCR; TCRdb's table is partial and in-frame only. The sample has around 54,000 clones, over 75% seen once; the top ten hold 2.4%. Antigen-specific CD4+ T cells expanded by the ViraFEST assay with viral peptide pools were then sequenced. Following a 10-day culture, CD4+ T cells were purified. Note on this clone: Its target is unknown.

There are 15 residues in the CDR3. In germline, CDR1 is LNHDA, CDR2 SQIVND (reference sequence). V shed 6 bases, J shed 4 bases, and the junction held 8 bases outside the gene matches. The J gene is TRBJ1-3, the V gene TRBV19; 8 bases match TRBD1. The material was CD4+ T cells from PBMCs cultured with HCoV-229E spike peptides, obtained before COVID-19 vaccination. The receptor comes from a human donor who received a COVID-19 vaccine. CDR3 protein: CASSNDRGIGNTIYF. CDR3 DNA sequence: TGTGCCAGTAGCAATGACAGGGGCATCGGAAACACCATATATTTT.